There are many counts of the clone carrying this TCR beta chain. Germline CDR1 and CDR2: SGHTA and FQGTGA. The CDR3 is made up of 15 amino acids. Trimming removed 2 bases from V and 4 bases from J; junction bases left unmatched: 2. TCRdb processed the reads anew with MiXCR; each CDR3 protein has one entry. The sample records under 200,000 distinct CDR3 sequences, 8% to 10% being singletons. This entry is derived from a study of T cell repertoires in cytomegalovirus infection. The TCR comes from a human donor in good health (CMV status not recorded). Some clones in this sample may be carry-over from other donors' samples. The sample consisted of PBMCs. The chain links TRBV7-3 to TRBJ2-2; 9 bases line up with TRBD1. The CDR3 reads CASSLGTGSTGELFF. CDR3 bases: TGTGCCAGCAGCTTAGGGACAGGGAGCACCGGGGAGCTGTTTTTT.